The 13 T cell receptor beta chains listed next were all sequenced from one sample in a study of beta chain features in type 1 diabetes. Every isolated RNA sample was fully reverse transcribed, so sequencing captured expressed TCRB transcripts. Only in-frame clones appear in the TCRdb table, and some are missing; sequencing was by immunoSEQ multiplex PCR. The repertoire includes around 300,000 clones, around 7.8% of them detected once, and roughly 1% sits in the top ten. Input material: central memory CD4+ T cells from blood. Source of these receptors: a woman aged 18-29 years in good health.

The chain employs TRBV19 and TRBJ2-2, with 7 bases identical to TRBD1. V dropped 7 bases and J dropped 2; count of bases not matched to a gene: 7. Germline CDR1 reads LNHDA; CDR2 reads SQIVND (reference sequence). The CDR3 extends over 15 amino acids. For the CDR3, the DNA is TGTGCCAGTACAACGGGACAGCCAAACACCGGGGAGCTGTTTTTT. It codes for CASTTGQPNTGELFF.

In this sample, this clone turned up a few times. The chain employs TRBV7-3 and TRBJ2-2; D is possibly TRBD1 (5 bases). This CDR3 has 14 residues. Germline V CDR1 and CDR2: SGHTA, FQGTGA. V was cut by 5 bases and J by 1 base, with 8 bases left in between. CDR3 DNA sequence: TGTGCCAGCAGCAAAGGGGAGAACACCGGGGAGCTGTTTTTT. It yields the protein CASSKGENTGELFF.

CDR3 bases: TGTGCCAGCAGCACATTAGCGGGGGGGCAGGCAGATACGCAGTATTTT. This gives the protein CASSTLAGGQADTQYF. V usage is TRBV7-9 and J usage is TRBJ2-3, with 11 bases lining up with TRBD2. CDR3 length equals 16 residues. The V segment lost 5 bases and the J segment 4 bases; nucleotides outside the gene matches: 8. Germline lookup yields CDR1 SEHNR and CDR2 FQNEAQ (reference sequence).

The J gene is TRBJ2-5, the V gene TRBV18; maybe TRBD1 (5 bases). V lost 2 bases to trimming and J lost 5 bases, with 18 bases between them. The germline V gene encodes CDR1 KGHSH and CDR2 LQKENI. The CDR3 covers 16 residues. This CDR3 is CASSPTQGEGIETQYF. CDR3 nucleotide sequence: TGTGCCAGCTCACCAACCCAGGGTGAAGGGATTGAGACCCAGTACTTC.

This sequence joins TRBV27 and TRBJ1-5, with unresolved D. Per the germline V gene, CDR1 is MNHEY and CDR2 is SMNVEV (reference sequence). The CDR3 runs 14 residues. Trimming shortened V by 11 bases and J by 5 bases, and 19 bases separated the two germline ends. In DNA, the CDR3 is TGTGCCGCGGCGAGCGGAGGCTCCCATCAGCCCCAGCATTTT. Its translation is CAAASGGSHQPQHF.

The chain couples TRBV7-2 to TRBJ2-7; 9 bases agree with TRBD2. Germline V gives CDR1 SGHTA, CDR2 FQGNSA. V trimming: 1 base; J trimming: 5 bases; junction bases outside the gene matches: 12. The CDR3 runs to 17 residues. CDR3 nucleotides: TGTGCCAGCAGCTTAGTGTTGGCGGGAGGGACTTCCCACGAGCAGTACTTC. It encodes CASSLVLAGGTSHEQYF.

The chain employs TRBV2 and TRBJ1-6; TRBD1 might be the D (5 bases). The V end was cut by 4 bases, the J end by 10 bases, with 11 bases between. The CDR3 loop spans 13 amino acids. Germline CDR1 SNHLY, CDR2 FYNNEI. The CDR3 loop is CASSGRERSPLHF. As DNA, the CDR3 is TGTGCCAGCAGTGGCAGGGAGCGATCACCCCTCCACTTT.

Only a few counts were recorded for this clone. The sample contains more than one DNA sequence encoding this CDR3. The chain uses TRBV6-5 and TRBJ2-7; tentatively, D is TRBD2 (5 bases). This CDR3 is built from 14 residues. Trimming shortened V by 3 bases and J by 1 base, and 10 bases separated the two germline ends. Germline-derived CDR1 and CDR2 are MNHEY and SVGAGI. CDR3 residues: CASSYHRTSYEQYF. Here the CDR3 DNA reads TGTGCCAGCAGTTATCATCGGACTTCCTACGAGCAGTACTTC.

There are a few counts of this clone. The chain's CDR3 is CSVQDSLGTQYF. The CDR3 bases are TGCAGCGTGCAGGACAGCCTGGGGACCCAGTACTTC. The chain carries TRBV29-1 and TRBJ2-5; perhaps TRBD1 as D (6 bases). The CDR3 totals 12 residues. Trimming stripped 6 bases from V and 7 bases from J, with 15 bases between. Germline values: CDR1 SQVTM, CDR2 ANQGSEA.

The CDR3 spells CASSPGTGVVIQYF. Here the CDR3 DNA reads TGTGCCAGCAGCCCAGGGACAGGGGTGGTCATTCAGTACTTC. This chain links TRBV4-2 with TRBJ2-4; 10 bases align to TRBD1. CDR1 is LGHNA, CDR2 YNFKEQ, per germline. V trimming: 4 bases; J trimming: 9 bases; junction bases outside the gene matches: 6. The CDR3 is made up of 14 amino acids.

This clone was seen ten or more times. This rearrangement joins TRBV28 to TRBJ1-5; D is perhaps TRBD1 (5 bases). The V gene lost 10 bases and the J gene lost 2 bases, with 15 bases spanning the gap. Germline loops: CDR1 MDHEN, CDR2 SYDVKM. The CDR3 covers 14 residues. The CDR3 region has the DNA TGTGCCACCGGGGGGGTGGGCGGCAATCAGCCCCAGCATTTT. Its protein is CATGGVGGNQPQHF.

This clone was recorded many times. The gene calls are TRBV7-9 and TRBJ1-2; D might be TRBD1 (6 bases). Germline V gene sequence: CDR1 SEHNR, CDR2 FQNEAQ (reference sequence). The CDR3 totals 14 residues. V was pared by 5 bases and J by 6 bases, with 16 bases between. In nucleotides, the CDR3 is TGTGCCAGCAGCCTACAGGGACGGTCGAATGGCTACACCTTC. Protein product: CASSLQGRSNGYTF.

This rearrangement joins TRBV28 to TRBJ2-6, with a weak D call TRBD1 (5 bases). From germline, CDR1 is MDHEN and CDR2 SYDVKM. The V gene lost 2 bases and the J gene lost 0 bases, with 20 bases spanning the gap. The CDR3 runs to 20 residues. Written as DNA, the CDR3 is TGTGCCAGCAGTTTAGGCAGGGTCTTACCATACAACTCTGGGGCCAACGTCCTGACTTTC. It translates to CASSLGRVLPYNSGANVLTF.